This T cell receptor beta chain stems from a study of T cells in Graves' hyperthyroidism and ophthalmopathy (dated by TCRdb to the late 2010s). About the investigation overall: To identify TCR V-J signatures that set the groups apart, the researchers used a discovery cohort of about a hundred patients, made up of around 42 with Graves' ophthalmopathy and 57 with stable Graves' hyperthyroidism. Prospective prediction of ophthalmopathy was tested in an independent validation cohort consisting of some 20 hyperthyroidism patients and approximately 16 patients who later progressed to ophthalmopathy. In more than five Graves' hyperthyroidism patients, the study also compared T-cell repertoires from thyroid tissue with T-cell repertoires from blood. The 100 or so discovery patients were divided at random into training and test sets in a 7:3 ratio. After blood sampling, hyperthyroidism patients were treated with methimazole at a starting dose of 30 mg daily, and ophthalmopathy patients were treated with high-dose intravenous methylprednisolone. The paper describes TCR Vbeta CDR3 sequencing of around 140 peripheral blood samples, made up of around 41 ophthalmopathy patients, roughly 80 hyperthyroidism patients and about 17 progressor patients.

Comments on this clonotype: What this receptor recognizes is not known. Base qualities are not recorded, but no much larger clone differs from it by a single base.

The TCR beta CDR3 regions were amplified from RNA transcripts. The TCR CDR3 was subjected to a first round of RT-PCR using the HTBI primer set and the Qiagen OneStep RT-PCR kit. A second multiplex PCR round built the libraries, followed by size selection and purification. Sequencing of the libraries was done on an Illumina HiSeq2000 using paired-end 100 bp reads. In the authors' own workflow: SOAPnuke was used to process the raw data, throwing out any read that contained adapters or uncalled bases, had a mean Phred below 15, or lacked an exact constant-primer or identifier match. High-quality paired reads were merged using COPE v1.2.5, and each unique nucleotide sequence was defined as a clonotype. MiTCR v1.1 was used to align clonotypes to the IMGT TRBV, TRBD and TRBJ reference segments. Only V-J combinations with frequency above 0.0001, covering approximately 99% of repertoires, were analysed. The TCS score was defined as the ratio of F50 (clonal expansion) to E x V (chaos), calculated using BLOSUM62-based TCRdist between CDR3 peptides within each V-J. Welch's t-statistics and random forest reduced approximately 520 V-J features to roughly 13, which were used in a naive Bayes classifier (R e1071). The Morisita-Horn index was used to measure how similar the thyroid and blood repertoires were. Starting from the raw public reads, TCRdb applied fastp trimming at Q25, assembled clones with MiXCR and retained in-frame beta chains. Every entry covers one CDR3 protein and lists the most common genes and DNA from its rows. The V and J calls, along with clone size, are taken from TCRdb and not from the paper's own processing. Recorded for this sample are approximately 640,000 distinct CDR3 sequences; 45% of them occurred a single time. The top ten constitute approximately 7.2% of the sample.

The paper's findings and limits, for the study overall: During validation, the model predicted progression to ophthalmopathy a median of about 6.3 months ahead of onset, with roughly 65% sensitivity and 72.22% specificity. A 13 V-J signature model separated ophthalmopathy from stable hyperthyroidism, with 87.88% sensitivity and about 81% specificity in cross-validation and 80%/75% in testing. No statistical method was used to set the sample size in advance, and investigators knew the group allocation. Most expanded thyroid clonotypes (frequency above 0.001) were also detected in blood, a finding suggesting that blood repertoires may reflect thyroid immune responses.

The study excluded patients with uncontrolled infections, other autoimmune diseases, pregnancy or lactation. Diagnoses relied on clinical symptoms, serum thyroxine and TRAb, thyroid ultrasound and orbital computed tomography. Total RNA was extracted with Trizol reagent, and quality was checked on an Agilent 2100 Bioanalyzer. The CDR3 runs 13 amino acids, cysteine and phenylalanine included. Just CDR3 DNA is preserved here, 39 bases in frame from base 1. Trimming costs V 8 bases and J 1 base, and their ends lie 11 bases apart. The germline V gene encodes CDR1 MGHDK and CDR2 SYGVNS. The sequenced sample consisted of peripheral blood or thyroid tissue (not recorded which). The sequence derives from an adult man with Graves' disease, either hyperthyroidism or ophthalmopathy (not recorded which). In this chain, TRBV25-1 is recombined with TRBJ1-1; the D gene assignment is ambiguous. Here is the DNA: TGTGCCAGCTTGATCGGATCGAACACTGAAGCTTTCTTT. This codes for CASLIGSNTEAFF.